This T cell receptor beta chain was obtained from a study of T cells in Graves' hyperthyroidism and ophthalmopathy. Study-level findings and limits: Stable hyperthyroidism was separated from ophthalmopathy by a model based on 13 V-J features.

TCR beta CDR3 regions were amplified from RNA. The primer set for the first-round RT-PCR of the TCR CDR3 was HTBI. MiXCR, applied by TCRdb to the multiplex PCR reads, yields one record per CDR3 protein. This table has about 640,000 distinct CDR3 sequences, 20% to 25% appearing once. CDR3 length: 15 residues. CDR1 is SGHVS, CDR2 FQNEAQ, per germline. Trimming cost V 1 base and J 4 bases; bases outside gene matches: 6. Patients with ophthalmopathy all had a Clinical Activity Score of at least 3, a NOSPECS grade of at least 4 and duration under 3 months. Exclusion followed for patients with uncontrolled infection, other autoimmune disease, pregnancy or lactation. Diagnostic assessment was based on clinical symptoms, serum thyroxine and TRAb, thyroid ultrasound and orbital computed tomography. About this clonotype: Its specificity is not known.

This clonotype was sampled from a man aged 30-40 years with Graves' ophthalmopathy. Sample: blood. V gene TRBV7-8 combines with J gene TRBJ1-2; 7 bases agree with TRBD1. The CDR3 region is CASSLDRGQVYGYTF. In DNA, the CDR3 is TGTGCCAGCAGCTTAGATAGGGGGCAGGTCTATGGCTACACCTTC. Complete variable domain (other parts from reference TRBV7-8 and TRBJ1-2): GAGVSQSPRYKVAKRGQDVALRCDPISGHVSLFWYQQALGQGPEFLTYFQNEAQLDKSGLPSDRFFAERPEGSVSTLKIQRTQQEDSAVYLCASSLDRGQVYGYTFGSGTRLTVV.